A single T cell receptor beta chain is shown here with its context. Its target is unknown. This CDR3 has 13 residues. Trimming removed 5 bases from V and 2 bases from J, with 8 bases in between. Germline loops: CDR1 SSHAT, CDR2 FNYEAQ (reference sequence). The entry originates in a study of shared clonotypes between healthy human individuals. Profiled with immunoSEQ multiplex PCR; TCRdb holds only in-frame clones, not every one. The profile covers 1.6 million or so clones, with approximately 98.5% appearing a single time and about 0.34% taken by the ten largest. Study conclusions and caveats: Researchers sampled only blood; tissue repertoires likely differ. A handful of donors showed sharing of around 5.3% of naive CD4 clonotypes.

Donors were healthy HIV-negative adults without recent acute infections or vaccinations. Sequencing was performed on naive CD4+ T cells sorted from blood. Stated subset: CD45RA+ positively selected. The J gene is TRBJ2-3, the V gene TRBV7-7; D uncertain. This receptor was obtained from a man aged 25 to 40 in good health. Here the CDR3 DNA reads TGTGCCAGCAGCACCGGACCCACAGATACGCAGTATTTT. It translates to CASSTGPTDTQYF.